The next 32 T cell receptor beta chains were all read from a single sample in a study of T cells in Graves' hyperthyroidism and ophthalmopathy. Amplification targeted TCR beta CDR3 regions from RNA transcripts. The HTBI set primed first-round TCR CDR3 RT-PCR. TCRdb reprocessed the multiplex PCR reads with MiXCR, giving one entry per CDR3 protein. The sample contains over 250,000 distinct CDR3 sequences, 12% to 15% of which appear only once. The sequencing input was blood. Receptors were obtained from a woman between 40 and 50 years old with Graves' ophthalmopathy.

This chain links TRBV20-1 with TRBJ1-2, with D possibly being TRBD1 (5 bases). V gave up 0 bases and J gave up 14 bases, with 16 bases separating them. CDR1 DFQATT and CDR2 SNEGSKA come from the germline V gene (reference sequence). The CDR3 contains 12 residues. The CDR3 DNA is TGCAGTGCTAGAGATTACCCCGGGGCTGAAACCTTC. This sequence encodes CSARDYPGAETF.

This clonotype appeared many times. This rearrangement joins TRBV28 to TRBJ2-1; D is possibly TRBD1 (7 bases). Germline assignment: CDR1 MDHEN and CDR2 SYDVKM. The V gene lost 4 bases and the J gene lost 0 bases, with 22 bases spanning the gap. There are 19 residues in the CDR3. The chain's CDR3 is CASSSGQLGLKSSYNEQFF. CDR3 in DNA: TGTGCCAGCAGTTCGGGACAGTTGGGACTTAAGAGCTCCTACAATGAGCAGTTCTTC.

This clonotype was detected many times. V is TRBV7-9 and J is TRBJ1-2; D call uncertain. The CDR3 is 13 amino acids. Trimming left V 2 bases short and J 7 bases short, with 11 bases between. Per germline, CDR1 SEHNR and CDR2 FQNEAQ (reference sequence). The CDR3 here is CASSLPASGGYTF. As DNA, the CDR3 is TGTGCCAGCAGCTTACCAGCCTCGGGTGGCTACACCTTC.

There are a few counts of this clonotype. The chain combines TRBV24-1 with TRBJ2-3; unclear D gene. The V end lost 1 base, the J end lost 4 bases, and 11 bases lay between the germline ends. This CDR3 is built from 15 residues. The germline V gene has CDR1 KGHDR and CDR2 SFDVKD. The CDR3 spells CATSDFPGGADTQYF. In nucleotides, the CDR3 is TGTGCCACCAGTGATTTCCCCGGCGGAGCAGATACGCAGTATTTT.

This clonotype was detected ten times or more. This chain uses TRBV6-6 with TRBJ1-2, with 11 bases lining up with TRBD1. Germline CDR1 MNHNY, CDR2 SVGAGI (reference sequence). V lost 2 bases to trimming and J lost 7 bases; unmatched junction nucleotides: 6. This CDR3 has 15 residues. Written as DNA, the CDR3 is TGTGCCAGCAGTTACACCCCGGGACAGGGGGGTGGCTACACCTTC. Its translation is CASSYTPGQGGGYTF.

The gene calls are TRBV19 and TRBJ1-4; tentatively, D is TRBD1 (5 bases). The CDR3 extends over 14 amino acids. CDR1 and CDR2 from the germline V gene are LNHDA and SQIVND (reference sequence). V lost 4 bases to trimming and J lost 7 bases, with 13 bases between them. The CDR3 DNA is TGTGCCAGTAGTAGGACAACGGAAGGTGAAAAACTGTTTTTT. It specifies CASSRTTEGEKLFF.

This clonotype was detected many times. J is TRBJ1-1 and V is TRBV2; 7 bases agree with TRBD1. CDR1 SNHLY and CDR2 FYNNEI come from the germline V gene. This CDR3 contains 15 residues. Trimming at V came to 4 bases and at J to 1 base, leaving 6 bases not matched to a gene. Written as DNA, the CDR3 is TGTGCCAGCAGTGCGAGGGCAGGGGGGAACACTGAAGCTTTCTTT. This gives the protein CASSARAGGNTEAFF.

The rearrangement joins TRBV10-1 to TRBJ1-5; 8 bases are a match to TRBD1. Per the germline V gene, CDR1 is WNHNN and CDR2 is SYGVQD (reference sequence). The V segment lost 2 bases and the J segment 0 bases; nucleotides outside the gene matches: 18. The CDR3 contains 21 residues. The CDR3 sequence: CASSEPLYASVGTGSNQPQHF. The DNA for the CDR3 is TGCGCCAGCAGTGAGCCACTTTACGCTTCCGTGGGGACAGGTAGCAATCAGCCCCAGCATTTT.

The chain combines TRBV30 with TRBJ2-3; D uncertain. The CDR3 totals 12 residues. Deletions cut 1 base from V and 8 bases from J, with 10 bases between. CDR1 is GTSNPN, CDR2 SVGIG, per germline (reference sequence). As DNA, the CDR3 is TGTGCCTGGAGTGCAGGCCTGGGTACGCAGTATTTT. Translated, it gives CAWSAGLGTQYF.

The chain carries TRBV18 and TRBJ1-1; D is possibly TRBD1 (6 bases). CDR1 and CDR2 from the germline V gene are KGHSH and LQKENI. Trimming removed 2 bases from V and 0 bases from J, with 13 bases in between. There are 16 residues in the CDR3. This chain's CDR3 is CASSPIRGGLNTEAFF. CDR3 DNA: TGTGCCAGCTCACCAATAAGGGGGGGCTTGAACACTGAAGCTTTCTTT.

The gene calls are TRBV7-8 and TRBJ2-5; D unclear. Germline V lookup: CDR1 SGHVS, CDR2 FQNEAQ. The CDR3 is made up of 15 amino acids. V lost 0 bases and J 2 bases, leaving 10 bases between the germline ends. The chain's CDR3 is CASSLAVISQETQYF. CDR3 bases: TGTGCCAGCAGCTTAGCAGTCATTAGTCAAGAGACCCAGTACTTC. The whole variable domain, filled in from reference TRBV7-8 and TRBJ2-5, reads GAGVSQSPRYKVAKRGQDVALRCDPISGHVSLFWYQQALGQGPEFLTYFQNEAQLDKSGLPSDRFFAERPEGSVSTLKIQRTQQEDSAVYLCASSLAVISQETQYFGPGTRLLVL.

This clonotype was detected ten times or more. This chain links TRBV7-2 with TRBJ1-2; D remains unclear. V lost 3 bases, J lost 3 bases, and 11 bases lay in between. The CDR3 is made up of 14 amino acids. Per germline, CDR1 SGHTA and CDR2 FQGNSA. CDR3 coding DNA: TGTGCCAGCAGCTTCTGGGAAACCCACTATGGCTACACCTTC. Translation: CASSFWETHYGYTF.

This clonotype has a count of ten or more. The chain carries TRBV6-1 and TRBJ2-7; D is uncertain. The germline gives CDR1 MNHNS, CDR2 SASEGT. The CDR3 sequence is 13 residues long. V lost 3 bases and J 0 bases, leaving 6 bases between the germline ends. The CDR3, as DNA: TGTGCCAGCAGTGACAGGCACTCCTACGAGCAGTACTTC. Translating it yields CASSDRHSYEQYF.

This clonotype occurred a few times. The chain links TRBV5-1 to TRBJ2-7; maybe TRBD1 (5 bases). The V gene lost 0 bases and the J gene lost 0 bases, with 10 bases spanning the gap. CDR1 is SGHRS, CDR2 YFSETQ, per germline. The CDR3 has 15 residues. The CDR3 bases are TGCGCCAGCAGCTTGGGGGGCGGCCCCTCCTACGAGCAGTACTTC. This gives the protein CASSLGGGPSYEQYF.

Turning to this clonotype: A much larger clone differs by one base, so this may be a read error. The chain uses TRBV3-1 and TRBJ2-6; D is uncertain. CDR3 size: 14 residues. Germline CDR1 and CDR2: LGHDT and YNNKEL (reference sequence). The V end lost 3 bases, the J end lost 2 bases, and 5 bases lay between the germline ends. The CDR3 reads CASSHTAGANVLTF. The CDR3 nucleotides are TGTGCCAGCAGCCACACTGCTGGGGCCAACGTCCTGACTTTC.

This clonotype came up many times. The V call is TRBV15, the J call TRBJ1-1, with a weak D call TRBD1 (5 bases). The length of the CDR3 is 11 residues. CDR1 and CDR2 (germline): LNHNV, YYDKDF (reference sequence). Trimming left V 8 bases short and J 4 bases short, with 8 bases between. Written as DNA, the CDR3 is TGTGCCACCCAAAGGGGCACTGAAGCTTTCTTT. Its translation is CATQRGTEAFF. Drawing the rest from reference TRBV15 and TRBJ1-1, the complete variable domain is DAMVIQNPRYQVTQFGKPVTLSCSQTLNHNVMYWYQQKSSQAPKLLFHYYDKDFNNEADTPDNFQSRRPNTSFCFLDIRSPGLGDTAMYLCATQRGTEAFFGQGTRLTVV.

This clonotype was counted ten times or more. The rearrangement joins TRBV10-3 to TRBJ1-1; 11 bases are a match to TRBD1. The trim removed 6 bases at V and 6 bases at J, leaving 6 bases unmatched. Germline CDR1 and CDR2: ENHRY and SYGVKD. The length of the CDR3 is 14 residues. The CDR3 DNA sequence: TGTGCCATCAGCTCCGGACAGGGGGCCGCTGAAGCTTTCTTT. Translated, it gives CAISSGQGAAEAFF.

This clonotype was picked up many times. The V gene is TRBV28, the J gene TRBJ2-1; the match to TRBD2 covers 7 bases. Trimming took 7 bases from V and 4 from J; bases not matched to a gene: 13. The CDR3 is made up of 16 amino acids. Germline values: CDR1 MDHEN, CDR2 SYDVKM. Here the CDR3 reads CASIPSYGLGYNEQFF. CDR3 nucleotide sequence: TGTGCCAGCATACCATCATACGGACTAGGATACAATGAGCAGTTCTTC.

Here the CDR3 reads CATNRDLGYEQYF. The CDR3 DNA follows: TGTGCCACCAACAGAGATTTGGGCTACGAGCAGTACTTC. The chain combines TRBV19 with TRBJ2-7; D not certain. The V gene's germline CDR1 is LNHDA and CDR2 SQIVND (reference sequence). V dropped 10 bases and J dropped 3 bases, with 16 bases sitting between them. This CDR3 has 13 residues. The whole variable domain, filled in from reference TRBV19 and TRBJ2-7, reads DGGITQSPKYLFRKEGQNVTLSCEQNLNHDAMYWYRQDPGQGLRLIYYSQIVNDFQKGDIAEGYSVSREKKESFPLTVTSAQKNPTAFYLCATNRDLGYEQYFGPGTRLTVT.

The chain combines TRBV9 with TRBJ1-5; D is possibly TRBD1 (6 bases). Germline CDR1 is SGDLS and CDR2 is YYNGEE. The V and J ends lost 3 bases and 2 bases respectively, with 12 bases between them. This CDR3 has 15 residues. As DNA, the CDR3 is TGTGCCAGCAGCGACAGGGAGGGAGGCAATCAGCCCCAGCATTTT. This encodes CASSDREGGNQPQHF.

This clonotype was found many times. The rearrangement uses TRBV30 and TRBJ1-2, with D unresolved. The CDR3 is 13 amino acids. Trimming took 3 bases from V and 3 from J, leaving 11 bases between them. Germline lookup yields CDR1 GTSNPN and CDR2 SVGIG (reference sequence). The CDR3 DNA is TGTGCCTGGAGGTACAAACGAGACTATGGCTACACCTTC. This sequence encodes CAWRYKRDYGYTF.

This chain connects TRBV4-1 to TRBJ2-1; 12 nucleotides line up with TRBD1. Trimming took 4 bases from V and 8 from J; bases not matched to a gene: 6. CDR1 MGHRA and CDR2 YSYEKL come from the germline V gene. The CDR3 length is 15 residues. As DNA, the CDR3 is TGCGCCAGCAGCCGACCGGGACAGGGGGCCGATGAGCAGTTCTTC. It encodes CASSRPGQGADEQFF.

In its sample, this clonotype was seen many times. The chain joins TRBV6-2 or TRBV6-3 to TRBJ1-2; no clear D gene. Germline V gives CDR1 MNHEY, CDR2 SVGEGT. CDR3 size: 13 residues. Trimming took off 7 bases at V and 3 bases at J, with 12 bases between the two ends. CDR3: CASNSGPYYGYTF. The DNA of the CDR3 is TGTGCCAGCAACTCCGGGCCGTACTATGGCTACACCTTC.

The sample holds many counts of this clonotype. This rearrangement joins TRBV11-3 to TRBJ2-1; unclear D gene. Germline V gives CDR1 SGHNT, CDR2 YENEEA. There are 14 residues in the CDR3. Trimming pared 5 bases from V and 9 bases from J, leaving 17 bases between. CDR3 DNA: TGTGCCAGCAGCCCACATAGTCCCCGAAGTGAGCAGTTCTTC. This encodes CASSPHSPRSEQFF. Full variable domain (rest looked up from reference TRBV11-3 and TRBJ2-1): EAGVVQSPRYKIIEKKQPVAFWCNPISGHNTLYWYLQNLGQGPELLIRYENEEAVDDSQLPKDRFSAERLKGVDSTLKIQPAELGDSAVYLCASSPHSPRSEQFFGPGTRLTVL.

This clonotype was seen repeatedly, ten times or more. The V and J genes are TRBV19 and TRBJ1-5; tentatively, D is TRBD1 (5 bases). The V gene's germline CDR1 is LNHDA and CDR2 SQIVND (reference sequence). The V end lost 3 bases, the J end lost 6 bases, and 12 bases lay between the germline ends. This CDR3 is 14 amino acids long. The CDR3 loop reads CASSMGRGGQPQHF. The CDR3 DNA sequence: TGTGCCAGTAGTATGGGCCGGGGCGGTCAGCCCCAGCATTTT.

This clonotype appeared a few times. This chain joins TRBV6-5 and TRBJ2-3, with TRBD2 matching over 10 bases. CDR3 size: 16 residues. The germline V gene encodes CDR1 MNHEY and CDR2 SVGAGI. The V and J ends lost 4 bases and 6 bases, in that order; junction bases with no gene match: 10. CDR3 amino acids: CASSSKRGGEADTQYF. The CDR3 DNA follows: TGTGCCAGCAGTTCTAAGCGGGGGGGGGAGGCGGATACGCAGTATTTT.

The chain couples TRBV19 to TRBJ1-1; TRBD1 agrees at 12 bases. Germline CDR1 and CDR2: LNHDA and SQIVND (reference sequence). The CDR3 is 20 residues long. After removal of 3 bases from V and 3 bases from J, the junction contained 17 bases not matched to a gene. The CDR3 DNA is TGTGCCAGTAGTATCCCAGGACAATACCGGGACAGGGGGCTCGACACTGAAGCTTTCTTT. Its translation is CASSIPGQYRDRGLDTEAFF.

This clonotype was recorded at least ten times. V is TRBV28 and J is TRBJ2-5; D unresolved. V lost 3 bases and J lost 6, with 2 bases in between. The CDR3 length is 10 residues. Germline assignment: CDR1 MDHEN and CDR2 SYDVKM. The DNA of the CDR3 is TGTGCCAGCAGTTTTAAGACCCAGTACTTC. Translating gives CASSFKTQYF. The entire variable domain, with the rest obtained from reference TRBV28 and TRBJ2-5, is as follows: DVKVTQSSRYLVKRTGEKVFLECVQDMDHENMFWYRQDPGLGLRLIYFSYDVKMKEKGDIPEGYSVSREKKERFSLILESASTNQTSMYLCASSFKTQYFGPGTRLLVL.

This clonotype was seen many times. The chain couples TRBV29-1 to TRBJ2-7, with 7 bases lining up with TRBD2. V gave up 5 bases and J gave up 1 base; unmatched junction bases: 14. The CDR3 is 16 residues long. In germline, CDR1 is SQVTM, CDR2 ANQGSEA. Here the CDR3 reads CSVKGASGTSSYEQYF. CDR3 DNA: TGCAGCGTTAAAGGGGCTAGCGGAACGTCTTCCTACGAGCAGTACTTC.

This clonotype was seen repeatedly, ten times or more. The chain couples TRBV7-9 to TRBJ2-3; the D is unclear. V was trimmed by 2 bases and J by 5 bases, leaving 5 bases between them. The CDR3 is 12 amino acids. Germline-derived CDR1 and CDR2 are SEHNR and FQNEAQ (reference sequence). The chain's CDR3 is CASSLYVDTQYF. The CDR3, as DNA: TGTGCCAGCAGCTTATATGTAGATACGCAGTATTTT.

Ten or more counts support this clonotype. V is TRBV11-2 and J is TRBJ2-1, with D uncertain. V lost 5 bases, J lost 10 bases, and 15 bases lay in between. This CDR3 has 13 residues. The V gene's germline CDR1 is SGHAT and CDR2 FQNNGV. CDR3: CASSPSLRGEQFF. CDR3 coding DNA: TGTGCCAGCAGCCCGTCTCTACGAGGAGAGCAGTTCTTC. The full variable domain, in which reference TRBV11-2 and TRBJ2-1 provide the parts outside the CDR3, is EAGVAQSPRYKIIEKRQSVAFWCNPISGHATLYWYQQILGQGPKLLIQFQNNGVVDDSQLPKDRFSAERLKGVDSTLKIQPAKLEDSAVYLCASSPSLRGEQFFGPGTRLTVL.

This clonotype was observed many times. V usage is TRBV2 and J usage is TRBJ1-1; unclear D gene. Trimming shortened V by 4 bases and J by 7 bases, and 4 bases separated the two germline ends. The CDR3 is 10 residues long. Germline V gene sequence: CDR1 SNHLY, CDR2 FYNNEI. The CDR3 is CASSGNEAFF. For the CDR3, the DNA is TGTGCCAGCAGTGGCAATGAAGCTTTCTTT.